The text below deals with one T cell receptor (beta chain). Its antigen is currently unknown. This sample was included in a study of cytomegalovirus exposure and HLA in healthy donors. Whole-study results and caveats: In a later analysis, first-cohort TCR clusters were found to tend to co-occur in the approximately 120 validation repertoires. The authors enumerated 150 to 200 TCR beta chains as linked to cytomegalovirus. A few CMV-associated chains were confirmed in vitro to be specific for CMV antigens.

TCRdb's copy holds only in-frame clones and misses some; the assay was immunoSEQ multiplex PCR. Counted here are roughly 310,000 clones, approximately 91% occurring once; the ten biggest clones make up around 0.88%. V lost 0 bases, J lost 9 bases, and 21 bases lay in between. Germline CDR1 reads MNHEY; CDR2 reads SMNVEV (reference sequence). The length of the CDR3 is 16 residues. The donors were members of the validation cohort, which comprised 90 to 150 subjects and was separate from the first cohort of more than 500 subjects. The clonotype was recovered from a man between 25 and 39 years old in good health and CMV-seronegative. This rearrangement joins TRBV27 to TRBJ2-7, with D possibly being TRBD1 (5 bases). Sequenced material: PBMCs. The CDR3 sequence: CASSLSLTGGSIRQYF. The CDR3 DNA sequence: TGTGCCAGCAGTTTATCTCTAACAGGCGGAAGTATAAGGCAGTACTTC.